A few counts support the clone carrying this T cell receptor beta chain. Its antigen is currently unknown. This record belongs to a study of cytomegalovirus exposure and HLA in healthy donors. General study findings and limits: When analyzed later, a missense DCLRE1C variant was found to be linked to TCR beta V- and J-gene trimming.

Primers included in the PCR were 60 Vbeta and 13 Jbeta primers. The repertoire was sequenced with immunoSEQ multiplex PCR; TCRdb's copy has only in-frame clones and lacks some. The repertoire holds about 30,000 clones, around nine tenths seen once, with around 3% in the top ten. Per germline, CDR1 DFQATT and CDR2 SNEGSKA (reference sequence). V was cut by 6 bases and J by 5 bases, with 4 bases left in between. CDR3 length: 10 amino acids. The TCR sequence derives from a boy between 10 and 17 years old in good health and CMV-seronegative. Source material: PBMCs. V usage is TRBV20-1 and J usage is TRBJ2-2; D gene ambiguous. The CDR3 loop reads CSAGTGELFF. The CDR3 DNA reads as TGCAGTGCCGGTACCGGGGAGCTGTTTTTT.